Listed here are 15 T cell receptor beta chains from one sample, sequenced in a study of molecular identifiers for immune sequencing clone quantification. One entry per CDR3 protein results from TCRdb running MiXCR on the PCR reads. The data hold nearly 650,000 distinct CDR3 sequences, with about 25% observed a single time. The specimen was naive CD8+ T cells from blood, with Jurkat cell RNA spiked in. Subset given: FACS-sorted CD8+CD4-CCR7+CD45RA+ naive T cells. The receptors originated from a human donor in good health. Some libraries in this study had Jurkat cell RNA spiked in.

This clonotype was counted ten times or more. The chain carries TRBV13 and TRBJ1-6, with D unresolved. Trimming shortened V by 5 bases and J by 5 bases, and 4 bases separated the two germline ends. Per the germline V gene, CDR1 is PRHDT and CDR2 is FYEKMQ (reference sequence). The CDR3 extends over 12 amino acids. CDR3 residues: CASSTNNSPLHF. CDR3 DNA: TGTGCCAGCAGCACAAATAATTCACCCCTCCACTTT.

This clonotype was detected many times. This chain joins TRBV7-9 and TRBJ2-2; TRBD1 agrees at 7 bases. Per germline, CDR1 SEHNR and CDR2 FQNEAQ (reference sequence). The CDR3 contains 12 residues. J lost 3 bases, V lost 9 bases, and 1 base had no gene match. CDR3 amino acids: CARTGDTGELFF. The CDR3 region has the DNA TGTGCCAGAACAGGGGACACCGGGGAGCTGTTTTTT.

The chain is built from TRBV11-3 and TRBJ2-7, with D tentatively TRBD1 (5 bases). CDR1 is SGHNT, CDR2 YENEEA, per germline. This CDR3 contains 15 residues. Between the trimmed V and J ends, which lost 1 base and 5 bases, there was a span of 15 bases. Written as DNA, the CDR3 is TGTGCCAGCAGCTTAGGCCTAAGGGGCTTGGACGAGCAGTACTTC. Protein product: CASSLGLRGLDEQYF.

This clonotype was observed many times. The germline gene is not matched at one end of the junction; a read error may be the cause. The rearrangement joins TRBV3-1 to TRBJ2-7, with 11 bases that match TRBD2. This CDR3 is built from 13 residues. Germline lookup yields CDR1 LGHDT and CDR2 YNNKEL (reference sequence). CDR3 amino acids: CASSPEGLADLDF. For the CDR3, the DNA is TGTGCCAGCAGCCCCGAGGGACTAGCGGACCTGGACTTC.

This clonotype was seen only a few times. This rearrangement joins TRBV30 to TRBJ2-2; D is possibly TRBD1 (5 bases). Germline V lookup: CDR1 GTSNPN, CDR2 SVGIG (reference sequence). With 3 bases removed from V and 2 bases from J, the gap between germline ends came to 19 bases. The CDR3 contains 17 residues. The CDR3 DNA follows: TGTGCCTGGAGGGACCTAGGACAACCTAAAAACACCGGGGAGCTGTTTTTT. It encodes CAWRDLGQPKNTGELFF. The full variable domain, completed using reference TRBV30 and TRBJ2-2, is SQTIHQWPATLVQPVGSPLSLECTVEGTSNPNLYWYRQAAGRGLQLLFYSVGIGQISSEVPQNLSASRPQDRQFILSSKKLLLSDSGFYLCAWRDLGQPKNTGELFFGEGSRLTVL.

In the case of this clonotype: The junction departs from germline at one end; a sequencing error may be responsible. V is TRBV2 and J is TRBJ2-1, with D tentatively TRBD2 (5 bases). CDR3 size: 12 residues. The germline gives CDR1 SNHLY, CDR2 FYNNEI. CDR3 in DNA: TGTGCCAGCAAGTACAAAGGACTTAAGCAATTCTTC. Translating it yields CASKYKGLKQFF.

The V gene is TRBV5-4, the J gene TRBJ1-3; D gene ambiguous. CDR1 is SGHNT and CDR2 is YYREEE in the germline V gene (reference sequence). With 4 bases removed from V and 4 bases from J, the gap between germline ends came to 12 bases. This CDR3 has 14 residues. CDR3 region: CASSVRTGGNTIYF. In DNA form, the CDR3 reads TGTGCCAGCAGCGTAAGGACGGGAGGAAACACCATATATTTT.

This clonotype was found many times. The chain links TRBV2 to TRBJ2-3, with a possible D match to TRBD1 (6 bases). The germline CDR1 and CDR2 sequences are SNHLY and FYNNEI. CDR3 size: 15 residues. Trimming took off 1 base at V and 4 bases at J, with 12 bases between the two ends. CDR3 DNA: TGTGCCAGCAGTGAAGTCATAGCAGGGGCAGATACGCAGTATTTT. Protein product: CASSEVIAGADTQYF.

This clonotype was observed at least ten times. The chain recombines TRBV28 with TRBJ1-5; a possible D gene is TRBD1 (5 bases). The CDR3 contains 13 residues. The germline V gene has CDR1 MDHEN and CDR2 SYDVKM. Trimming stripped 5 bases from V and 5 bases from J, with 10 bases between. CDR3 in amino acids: CASSPLGDQPQHF. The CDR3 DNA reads TGTGCCAGCAGTCCCTTAGGGGATCAGCCCCAGCATTTT.

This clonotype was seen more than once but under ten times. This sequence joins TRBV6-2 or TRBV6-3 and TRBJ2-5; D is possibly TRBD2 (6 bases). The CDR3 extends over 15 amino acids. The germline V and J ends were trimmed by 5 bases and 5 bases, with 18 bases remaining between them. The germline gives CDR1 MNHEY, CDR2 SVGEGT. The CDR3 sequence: CASSPPRSGRETQYF. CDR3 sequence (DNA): TGTGCCAGCAGTCCCCCCCGTTCGGGGAGGGAGACCCAGTACTTC.

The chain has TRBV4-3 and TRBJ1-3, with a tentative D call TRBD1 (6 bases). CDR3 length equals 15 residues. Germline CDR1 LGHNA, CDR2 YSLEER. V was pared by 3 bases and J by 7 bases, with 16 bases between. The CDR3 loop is CASSQADSLKNTIYF. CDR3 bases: TGCGCCAGCAGCCAGGCGGACAGCCTGAAGAACACCATATATTTT.

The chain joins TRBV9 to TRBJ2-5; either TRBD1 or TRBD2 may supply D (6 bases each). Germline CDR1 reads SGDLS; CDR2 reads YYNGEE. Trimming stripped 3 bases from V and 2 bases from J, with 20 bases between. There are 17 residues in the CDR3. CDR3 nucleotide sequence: TGTGCCAGCAGCGATAGGGGGGCAGGGCTTCTACAAGAGACCCAGTACTTC. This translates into CASSDRGAGLLQETQYF.

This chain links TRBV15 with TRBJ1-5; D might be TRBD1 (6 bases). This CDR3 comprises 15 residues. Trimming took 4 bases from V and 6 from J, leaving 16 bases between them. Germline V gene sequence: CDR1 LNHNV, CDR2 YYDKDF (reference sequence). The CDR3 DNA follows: TGTGCCACCAGCAAGACCGGGACATCGGGTCAGCCCCAGCATTTT. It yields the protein CATSKTGTSGQPQHF. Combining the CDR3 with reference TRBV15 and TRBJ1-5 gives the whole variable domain DAMVIQNPRYQVTQFGKPVTLSCSQTLNHNVMYWYQQKSSQAPKLLFHYYDKDFNNEADTPDNFQSRRPNTSFCFLDIRSPGLGDTAMYLCATSKTGTSGQPQHFGDGTRLSIL.

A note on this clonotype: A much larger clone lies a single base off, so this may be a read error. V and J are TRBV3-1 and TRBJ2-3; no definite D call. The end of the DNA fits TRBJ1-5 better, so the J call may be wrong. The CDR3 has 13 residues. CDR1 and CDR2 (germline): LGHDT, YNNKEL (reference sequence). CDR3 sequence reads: CASSQELINTQHF. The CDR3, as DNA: TGTGCCAGCAGCCAAGAATTAATCAATACGCAGCATTTT.

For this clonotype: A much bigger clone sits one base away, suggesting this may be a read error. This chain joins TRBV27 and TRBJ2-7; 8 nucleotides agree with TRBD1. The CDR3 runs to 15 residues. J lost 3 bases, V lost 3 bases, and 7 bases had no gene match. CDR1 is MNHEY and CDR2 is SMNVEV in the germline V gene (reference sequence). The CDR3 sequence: CASSLTGAVIYEQYF. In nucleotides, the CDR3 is TGTGCCAGCAGTTTGACAGGGGCAGTTATCTACGAGCAGTACTTC.